This T cell receptor beta chain appears in the sequencing data of a study of blood T cell repertoires in COVID-19. Study-wide background: Samples of COVID-19 (acute and convalescent) were obtained from the United States, Italy and Spain.

Generated by immunoSEQ multiplex PCR, the TCRdb table keeps only in-frame clones and is missing some. Seen here are some 130,000 clones, 75% to 90% observed once, and the top ten hold around 4.7%. This clone was recorded only once. This CDR3 region has 16 residues. V lost 2 bases, J lost 6 bases, and 11 bases stayed unmatched. Looked up from germline, CDR1 is WSHSY and CDR2 is SAAADI. This clonotype was sampled from a human donor in a cohort sampled during active COVID-19. V usage is TRBV10-2 and J usage is TRBJ2-3; 7 bases are shared with TRBD1. The specimen sequenced was peripheral blood. The CDR3 loop is CASSERVGGARDTQYF. The DNA of the CDR3 is TGCGCCAGCAGTGAGCGGGTAGGGGGCGCACGGGATACGCAGTATTTT.